What follows is one T cell receptor (beta chain) and its context. The antigen is not known. Relapses following autologous stem cell transplantation were seen in all patients, with brentuximab vedotin exposure varying. Researchers report purifying CD4+ T cells from thawed PBMCs by magnetic negative selection. Each best response was a complete response, a partial response or progressive disease. The sample comes from a study of PD-1 blockade in classical Hodgkin lymphoma. Study-wide points: CD4+ TCR diversity, unlike CD8+, rose significantly by C4D1. Underlying causes for the observed repertoire differences were not defined, possibly disease activity or prior therapy. Newly diagnosed patients reportedly trailed healthy donors in baseline TCR diversity.

TCRdb's copy holds only in-frame clones and misses some; the assay was immunoSEQ multiplex PCR. The profile shows over 20,000 clones, about 83% of them singletons. The V and J ends lost 4 bases and 1 base respectively, with 12 bases between them. The germline V gene has CDR1 SGHRS and CDR2 YFSETQ. The CDR3 sequence is 14 residues long. This sequence was found in a human donor with classical Hodgkin lymphoma. Sequenced here: CD4+ T cells from blood, sampled at baseline. J is TRBJ2-7 and V is TRBV5-1; D is perhaps TRBD2 (6 bases). The CDR3 here is CASSPGGASYEQYF. The CDR3 bases are TGCGCCAGCAGCCCTGGAGGGGCTTCCTACGAGCAGTACTTC.